This T cell receptor beta chain was profiled in a study of blood T cell repertoires in COVID-19. Study at large: Sites in the United States, Italy and Spain provided acute and convalescent COVID-19 samples. PBMCs, B-cell-depleted T cells, or T cells provided the cDNA or gDNA that made up the material.

How the authors handled the data: Researchers report that nucleated cell counts were estimated from reference gene primer amplification. Profiled with immunoSEQ multiplex PCR; TCRdb holds only in-frame clones, not every one. That table furnishes V, J and clone size, whereas the DNA furnished D and trimming. Of roughly 300,000 clones in the sample, roughly 85% were seen once. The CDR3 is made up of 16 amino acids. The V gene's germline CDR1 is LGHNA and CDR2 YSLEER. Deletions cut 0 bases from V and 13 bases from J, with 19 bases between. This chain joins TRBV4-3 and TRBJ1-6; D is unresolved. What was sequenced was peripheral blood. This TCR derives from a woman in her forties or fifties who had recovered from COVID-19. CDR3 sequence reads: CASSQDQRWSLAPLHF. The CDR3 region has the DNA TGCGCCAGCAGCCAAGATCAGAGGTGGTCCCTGGCCCCCCTCCACTTT.